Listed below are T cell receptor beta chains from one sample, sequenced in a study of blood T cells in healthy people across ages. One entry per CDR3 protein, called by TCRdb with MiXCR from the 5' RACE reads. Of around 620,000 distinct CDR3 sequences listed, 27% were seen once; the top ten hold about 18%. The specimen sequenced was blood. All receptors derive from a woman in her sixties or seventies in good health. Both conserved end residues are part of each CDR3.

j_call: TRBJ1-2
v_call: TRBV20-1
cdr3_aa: CSARDPAQGANYGYAF

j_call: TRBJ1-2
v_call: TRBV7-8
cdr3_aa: CASSMREDSLGYTF

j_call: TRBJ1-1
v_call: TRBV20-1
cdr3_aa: CSARDLKAFF

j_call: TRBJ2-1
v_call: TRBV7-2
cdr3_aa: CASSSMPGQGGGYSNEQFF

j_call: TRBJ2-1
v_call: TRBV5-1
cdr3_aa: CASSLVDSSYNEQFF

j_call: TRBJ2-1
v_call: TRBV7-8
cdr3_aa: CASSLVGNNEQFF

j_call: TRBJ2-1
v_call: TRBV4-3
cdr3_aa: CASSQAKEKDEQFF

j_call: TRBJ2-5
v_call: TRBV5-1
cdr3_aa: CASKVAGESSETQYF

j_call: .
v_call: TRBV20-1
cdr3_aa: CSATTSGGLGEQFF

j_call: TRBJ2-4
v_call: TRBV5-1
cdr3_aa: CASSPLGLAKNIQYF

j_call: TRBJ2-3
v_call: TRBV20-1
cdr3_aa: CSASRVVRDTQYF

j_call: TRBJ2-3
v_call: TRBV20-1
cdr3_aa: CSARTNTDTQYF

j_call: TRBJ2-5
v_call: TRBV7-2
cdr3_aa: CASSFGSGGLARETQYF

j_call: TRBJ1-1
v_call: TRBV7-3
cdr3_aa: CASSLRGWGNTEAFF

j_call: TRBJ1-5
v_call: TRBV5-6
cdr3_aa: CASSLAGTGEFSHNQPQHF

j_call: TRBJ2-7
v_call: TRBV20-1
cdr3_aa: CSARDLDLDYEQYF

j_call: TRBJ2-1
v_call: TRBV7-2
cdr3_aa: CASSPLRGAMYNEQFF

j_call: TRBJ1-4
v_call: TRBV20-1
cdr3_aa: CSARRPSRDEKLFF

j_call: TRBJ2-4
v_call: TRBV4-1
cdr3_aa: CASSQDGVAGGLSPSKNIQYF

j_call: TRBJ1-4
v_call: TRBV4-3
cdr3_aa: CASRQERWGDEKLFF

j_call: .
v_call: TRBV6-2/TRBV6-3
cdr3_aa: CASRRRDISYEQYF

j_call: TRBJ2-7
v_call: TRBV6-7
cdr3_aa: CASMRTYEQYF